Detailed here is one T cell receptor (beta chain). Some clones are missing from TCRdb's copy, which holds only in-frame ones; the method was immunoSEQ multiplex PCR. The sample has 35,000 to 55,000 clones, under 75% seen once. This specimen belongs to a study of cytotoxic CD8 clonotypes in ibrutinib-treated CLL. The sequence came from a human donor with chronic lymphocytic leukemia. Sample: PBMCs, taken after 12 months of ibrutinib treatment.

Written as DNA, the CDR3 is TGTGCCAGCAGCTTCACAGGGGGCAGCATGTACCACGAGCAGTACTTC. This sequence encodes CASSFTGGSMYHEQYF. The chain recombines TRBV7-8 with TRBJ2-7, with 9 bases identical to TRBD1. Germline values: CDR1 SGHVS, CDR2 FQNEAQ. The CDR3 totals 16 residues. Trimming took 3 bases from V and 5 from J; bases not matched to a gene: 11.